The clone carrying this TCR beta chain was counted ten times or more. Its antigen remains unidentified. The read gets to within 3 residues of the CDR3 end, and the germline J gene fills in the rest. The data were produced by immunoSEQ multiplex PCR, yet TCRdb's version contains in-frame clones alone and is incomplete. This repertoire holds roughly 42,000 clones, and none appear only once. Heparinized whole blood, about 5 to 8.5 ml, came from each donor. The data stem from a study of T cell clonality in common variable immunodeficiency. Findings of the study overall: CVID subjects had higher TCRbeta clonality than healthy controls, most marked in about a third. The cause of increased CVID clonality remains unclear without subpopulation sequencing. In common variable immunodeficiency, TCR beta chains reportedly carried fewer deletions and N-nucleotide insertions.

CDR3 length: 15 amino acids. Trimming removed 4 bases from V and 3 bases from J; junction bases left unmatched: 2. From germline, CDR1 is SNHLY and CDR2 FYNNEI. The material sequenced was peripheral blood mononuclear cells. This receptor was taken from a person aged 18 to 75 in good health. The J gene is TRBJ2-1, the V gene TRBV2, with 11 bases matching TRBD2. CDR3 in amino acids: CASSGTSGFYNEQFF. Incomplete CDR3 DNA: TGTGCCAGCAGTGGGACTAGCGGGTTCTACAATGAG.